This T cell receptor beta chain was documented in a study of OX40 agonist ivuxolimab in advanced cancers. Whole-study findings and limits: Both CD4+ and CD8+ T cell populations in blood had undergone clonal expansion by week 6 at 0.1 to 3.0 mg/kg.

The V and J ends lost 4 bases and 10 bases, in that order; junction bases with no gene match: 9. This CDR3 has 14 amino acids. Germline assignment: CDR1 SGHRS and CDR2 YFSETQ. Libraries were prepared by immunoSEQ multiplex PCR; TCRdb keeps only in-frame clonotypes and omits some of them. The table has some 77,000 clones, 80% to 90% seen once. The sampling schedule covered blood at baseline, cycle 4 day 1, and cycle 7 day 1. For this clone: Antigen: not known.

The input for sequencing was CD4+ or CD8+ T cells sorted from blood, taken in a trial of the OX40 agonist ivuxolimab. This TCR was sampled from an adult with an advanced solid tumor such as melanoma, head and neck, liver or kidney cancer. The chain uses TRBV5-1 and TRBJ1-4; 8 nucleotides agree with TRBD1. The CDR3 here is CASSADRESGKLFF. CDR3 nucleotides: TGCGCCAGCAGCGCGGACAGGGAGAGCGGAAAACTGTTTTTT.